The source of this TCR beta chain is a study of T-cell reconstitution after alpha-beta-depleted transplantation in children. This clonotype has more than one count but fewer than ten. Construction of the TCRbeta library involved unique molecular identifiers. Each CDR3 protein gets one entry after TCRdb re-called the PCR reads with MiXCR. The repertoire includes some 200,000 distinct CDR3 sequences, roughly 9% of them detected once, and around 6.2% sits in the top ten. Per germline, CDR1 SGHRS and CDR2 YFSETQ. The CDR3 contains 15 residues. Trimming pared 4 bases from V and 1 base from J, leaving 9 bases between.

This rearrangement joins TRBV5-1 to TRBJ2-6; D may be TRBD2 (6 bases). This receptor was taken from a human donor who donated a stem cell graft to a child with acute lymphoblastic leukemia. The source material was PBMCs from the stem cell graft donor, sampled from the stem cell graft. The chain's CDR3 is CASSGAGSGANVLTF. DNA of the CDR3: TGCGCCAGCAGCGGGGCGGGATCTGGGGCCAACGTCCTGACTTTC.